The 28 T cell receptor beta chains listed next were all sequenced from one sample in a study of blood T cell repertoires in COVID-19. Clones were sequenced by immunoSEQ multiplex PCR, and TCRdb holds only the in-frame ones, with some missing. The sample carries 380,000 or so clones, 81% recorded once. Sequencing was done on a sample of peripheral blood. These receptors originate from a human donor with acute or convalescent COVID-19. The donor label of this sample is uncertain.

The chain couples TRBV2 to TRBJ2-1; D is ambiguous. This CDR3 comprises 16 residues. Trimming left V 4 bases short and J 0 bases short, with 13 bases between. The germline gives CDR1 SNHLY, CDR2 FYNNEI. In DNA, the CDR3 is TGTGCCAGCAGTGTTGCAACACTAAGCTCCTACAATGAGCAGTTCTTC. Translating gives CASSVATLSSYNEQFF. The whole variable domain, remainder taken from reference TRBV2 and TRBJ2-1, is EPEVTQTPSHQVTQMGQEVILRCVPISNHLYFYWYRQILGQKVEFLVSFYNNEISEKSEIFDDQFSVERPDGSNFTLKIRSTKLEDSAMYFCASSVATLSSYNEQFFGPGTRLTVL.

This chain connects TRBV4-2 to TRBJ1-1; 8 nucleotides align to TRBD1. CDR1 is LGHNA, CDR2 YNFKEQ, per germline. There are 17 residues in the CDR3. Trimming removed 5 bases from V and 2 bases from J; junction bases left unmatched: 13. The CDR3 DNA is TGTGCCAGCAGCTCCACCCCCACGGACAGGGTTAACACTGAAGCTTTCTTT. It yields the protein CASSSTPTDRVNTEAFF.

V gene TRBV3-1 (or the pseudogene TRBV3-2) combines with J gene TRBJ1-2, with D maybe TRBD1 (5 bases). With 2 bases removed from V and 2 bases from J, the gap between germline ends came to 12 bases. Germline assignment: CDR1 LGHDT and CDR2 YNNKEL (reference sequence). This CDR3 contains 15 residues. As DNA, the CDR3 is TGTGCCAGCAGCCAAAATGGAGGGGCGAACTATGGCTACACCTTC. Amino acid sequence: CASSQNGGANYGYTF.

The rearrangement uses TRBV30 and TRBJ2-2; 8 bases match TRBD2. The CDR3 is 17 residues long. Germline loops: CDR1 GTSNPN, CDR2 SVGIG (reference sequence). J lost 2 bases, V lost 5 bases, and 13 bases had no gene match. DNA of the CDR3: TGTGCCTGGCTTCCGGGACTAGGGTCCGTTAACACCGGGGAGCTGTTTTTT. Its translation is CAWLPGLGSVNTGELFF.

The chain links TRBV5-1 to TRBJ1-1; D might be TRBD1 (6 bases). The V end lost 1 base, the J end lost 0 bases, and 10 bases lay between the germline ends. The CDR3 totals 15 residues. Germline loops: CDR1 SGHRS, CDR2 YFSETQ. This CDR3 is CASSLRTDMNTEAFF. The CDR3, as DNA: TGCGCCAGCAGCTTGAGGACAGACATGAACACTGAAGCTTTCTTT.

The CDR3 DNA sequence: TGTGCCAGTAGCCTAATTGAGGGTCGAACCCAGTACTTC. It yields the protein CASSLIEGRTQYF. The chain couples TRBV19 to TRBJ2-5; D possibly corresponds to TRBD2 (5 bases). The CDR3 runs 13 residues. The germline V gene has CDR1 LNHDA and CDR2 SQIVND (reference sequence). Trimming removed 6 bases at V and 8 bases at J, with 16 bases between.

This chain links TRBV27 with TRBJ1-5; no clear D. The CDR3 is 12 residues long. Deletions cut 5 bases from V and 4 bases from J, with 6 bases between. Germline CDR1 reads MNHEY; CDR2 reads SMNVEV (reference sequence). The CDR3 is CASSPYNQPQHF. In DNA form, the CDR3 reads TGTGCCAGCAGTCCCTATAATCAGCCCCAGCATTTT.

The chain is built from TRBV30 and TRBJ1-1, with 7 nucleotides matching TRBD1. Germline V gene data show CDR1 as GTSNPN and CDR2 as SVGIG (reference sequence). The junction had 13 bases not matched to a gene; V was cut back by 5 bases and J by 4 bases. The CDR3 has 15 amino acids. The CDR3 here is CAWALTGTLGTEAFF. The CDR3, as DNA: TGTGCCTGGGCCTTGACAGGGACCCTGGGCACTGAAGCTTTCTTT. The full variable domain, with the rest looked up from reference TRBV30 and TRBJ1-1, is SQTIHQWPATLVQPVGSPLSLECTVEGTSNPNLYWYRQAAGRGLQLLFYSVGIGQISSEVPQNLSASRPQDRQFILSSKKLLLSDSGFYLCAWALTGTLGTEAFFGQGTRLTVV.

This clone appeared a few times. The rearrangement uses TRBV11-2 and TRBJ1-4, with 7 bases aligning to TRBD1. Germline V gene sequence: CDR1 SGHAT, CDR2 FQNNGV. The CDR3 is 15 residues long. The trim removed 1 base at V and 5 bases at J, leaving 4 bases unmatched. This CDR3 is CASSLAGTANEKLFF. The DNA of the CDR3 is TGTGCCAGCAGCTTAGCCGGGACAGCGAATGAAAAACTGTTTTTT.

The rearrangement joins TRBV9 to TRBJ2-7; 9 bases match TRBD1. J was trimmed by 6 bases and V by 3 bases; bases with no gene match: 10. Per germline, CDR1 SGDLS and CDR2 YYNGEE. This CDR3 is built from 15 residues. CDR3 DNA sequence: TGTGCCAGCAGCGAACGGACAGGGGCTTTGTCCGAGCAGTACTTC. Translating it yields CASSERTGALSEQYF. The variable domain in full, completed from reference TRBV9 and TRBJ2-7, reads DSGVTQTPKHLITATGQRVTLRCSPRSGDLSVYWYQQSLDQGLQFLIQYYNGEERAKGNILERFSAQQFPDLHSELNLSSLELGDSALYFCASSERTGALSEQYFGPGTRLTVT.

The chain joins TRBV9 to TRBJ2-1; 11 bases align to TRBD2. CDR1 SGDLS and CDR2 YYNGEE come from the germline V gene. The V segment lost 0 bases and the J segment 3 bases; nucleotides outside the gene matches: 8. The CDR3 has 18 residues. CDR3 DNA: TGTGCCAGCAGCGTAGTCGGTAGCGGGAGGGGGGACTACAATGAGCAGTTCTTC. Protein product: CASSVVGSGRGDYNEQFF.

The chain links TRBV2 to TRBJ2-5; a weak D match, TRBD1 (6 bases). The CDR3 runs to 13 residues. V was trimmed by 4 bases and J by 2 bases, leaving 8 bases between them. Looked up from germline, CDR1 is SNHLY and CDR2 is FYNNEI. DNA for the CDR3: TGTGCCAGCAGTGTGGACAGTCAAGAGACCCAGTACTTC. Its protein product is CASSVDSQETQYF. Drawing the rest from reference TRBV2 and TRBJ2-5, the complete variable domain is EPEVTQTPSHQVTQMGQEVILRCVPISNHLYFYWYRQILGQKVEFLVSFYNNEISEKSEIFDDQFSVERPDGSNFTLKIRSTKLEDSAMYFCASSVDSQETQYFGPGTRLLVL.

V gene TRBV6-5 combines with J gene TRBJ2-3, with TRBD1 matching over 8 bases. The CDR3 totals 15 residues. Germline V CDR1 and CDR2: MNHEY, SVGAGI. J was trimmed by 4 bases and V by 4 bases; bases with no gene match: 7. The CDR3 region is CASSSNRGSADTQYF. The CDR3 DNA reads TGTGCCAGCAGTTCCAACAGGGGGAGCGCAGATACGCAGTATTTT.

For the CDR3, the DNA is TGCGCCAGCGCCAGGGGGAATCAGCCCCAGCATTTT. Translating gives CASARGNQPQHF. V and J are TRBV10-2 and TRBJ1-5; 7 bases are shared with TRBD1. J was trimmed by 4 bases and V by 8 bases; bases with no gene match: 2. CDR1 WSHSY and CDR2 SAAADI come from the germline V gene. CDR3 length equals 12 residues.

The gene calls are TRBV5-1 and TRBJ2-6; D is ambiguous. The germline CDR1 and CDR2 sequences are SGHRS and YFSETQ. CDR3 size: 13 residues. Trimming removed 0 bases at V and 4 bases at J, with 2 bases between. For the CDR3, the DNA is TGCGCCAGCAGCTTGGCGGGGGCCAACGTCCTGACTTTC. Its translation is CASSLAGANVLTF.

The CDR3 DNA sequence: TGTGCCAGCAGCCCGGGCTGGGAGGGCTACACCTTC. It translates to CASSPGWEGYTF. This chain connects TRBV5-6 to TRBJ1-2; D is uncertain. The CDR3 length is 12 residues. The V and J ends lost 4 bases and 8 bases respectively, with 12 bases between them. Germline CDR1 and CDR2: SGHDT and YYEEEE.

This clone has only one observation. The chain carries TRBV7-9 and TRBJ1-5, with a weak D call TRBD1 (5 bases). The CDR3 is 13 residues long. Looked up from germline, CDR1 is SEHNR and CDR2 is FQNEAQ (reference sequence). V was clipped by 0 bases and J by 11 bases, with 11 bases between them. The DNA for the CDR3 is TGTGCCAGCAGCTTAGCTGCGGGGGAAGCCCAGCATTTT. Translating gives CASSLAAGEAQHF.

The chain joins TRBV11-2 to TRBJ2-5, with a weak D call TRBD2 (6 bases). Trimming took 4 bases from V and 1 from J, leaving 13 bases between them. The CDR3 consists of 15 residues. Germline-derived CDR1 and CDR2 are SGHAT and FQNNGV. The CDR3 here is CASSSPKRVQETQYF. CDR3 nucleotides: TGTGCCAGCAGCTCCCCAAAGCGGGTCCAAGAGACCCAGTACTTC.

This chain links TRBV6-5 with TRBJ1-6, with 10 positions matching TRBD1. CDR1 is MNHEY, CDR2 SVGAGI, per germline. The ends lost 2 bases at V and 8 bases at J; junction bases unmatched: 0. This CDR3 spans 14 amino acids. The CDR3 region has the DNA TGTGCCAGCAGTTACGGGACAGGGGATTCACCCCTCCACTTT. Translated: CASSYGTGDSPLHF.

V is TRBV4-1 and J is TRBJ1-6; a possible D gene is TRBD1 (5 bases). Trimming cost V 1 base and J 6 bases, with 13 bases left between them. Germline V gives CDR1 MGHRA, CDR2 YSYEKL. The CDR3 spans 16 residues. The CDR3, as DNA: TGCGCCAGCAGCCAAGGAGTCTGGACATTTAATTCACCCCTCCACTTT. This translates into CASSQGVWTFNSPLHF.

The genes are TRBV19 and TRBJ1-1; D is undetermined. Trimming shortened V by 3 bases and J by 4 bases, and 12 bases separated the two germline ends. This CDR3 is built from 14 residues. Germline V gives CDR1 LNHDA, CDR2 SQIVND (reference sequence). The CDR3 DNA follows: TGTGCCAGTAGTATCACCGGGGTGGGCACTGAAGCTTTCTTT. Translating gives CASSITGVGTEAFF.

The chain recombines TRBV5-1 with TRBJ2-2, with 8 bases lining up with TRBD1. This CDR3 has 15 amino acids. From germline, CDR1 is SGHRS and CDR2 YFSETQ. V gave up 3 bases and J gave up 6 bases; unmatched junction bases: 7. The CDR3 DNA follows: TGCGCCAGCAGCTCGGGTCACAGGGGGTCCGGGGAGCTGTTTTTT. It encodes CASSSGHRGSGELFF.

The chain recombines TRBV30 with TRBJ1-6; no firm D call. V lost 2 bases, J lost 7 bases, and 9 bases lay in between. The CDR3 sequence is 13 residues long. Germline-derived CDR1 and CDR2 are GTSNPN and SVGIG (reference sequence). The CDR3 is CAWSQITNSPLHF. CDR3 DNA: TGTGCCTGGAGTCAAATCACAAATTCACCCCTCCACTTT. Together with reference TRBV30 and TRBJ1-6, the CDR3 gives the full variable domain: SQTIHQWPATLVQPVGSPLSLECTVEGTSNPNLYWYRQAAGRGLQLLFYSVGIGQISSEVPQNLSASRPQDRQFILSSKKLLLSDSGFYLCAWSQITNSPLHFGNGTRLTVT.

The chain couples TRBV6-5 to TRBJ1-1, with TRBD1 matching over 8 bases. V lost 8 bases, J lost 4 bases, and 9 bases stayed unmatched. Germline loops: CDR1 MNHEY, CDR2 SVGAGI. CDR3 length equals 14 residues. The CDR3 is CASDPPTGGTEAFF. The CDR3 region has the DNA TGTGCCAGCGACCCTCCTACAGGGGGCACTGAAGCTTTCTTT.

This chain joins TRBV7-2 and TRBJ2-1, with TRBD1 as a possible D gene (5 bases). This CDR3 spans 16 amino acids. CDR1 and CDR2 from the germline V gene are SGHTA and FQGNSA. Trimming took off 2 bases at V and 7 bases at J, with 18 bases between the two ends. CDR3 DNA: TGTGCCAGCAGCTTACTGGGCAGGGATACGGCGAATGAGCAGTTCTTC. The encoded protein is CASSLLGRDTANEQFF. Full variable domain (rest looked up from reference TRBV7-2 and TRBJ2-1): GAGVSQSPSNKVTEKGKDVELRCDPISGHTALYWYRQSLGQGLEFLIYFQGNSAPDKSGLPSDRFSAERTGGSVSTLTIQRTQQEDSAVYLCASSLLGRDTANEQFFGPGTRLTVL.

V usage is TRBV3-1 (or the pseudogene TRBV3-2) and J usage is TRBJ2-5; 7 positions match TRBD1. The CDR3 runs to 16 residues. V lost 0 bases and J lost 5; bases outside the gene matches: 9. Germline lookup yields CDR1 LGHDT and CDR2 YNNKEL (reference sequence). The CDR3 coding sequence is TGTGCCAGCAGCCAAGAGAGGGGGCCCTCCCCGGAGACCCAGTACTTC. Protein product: CASSQERGPSPETQYF.

The CDR3 DNA sequence: TGTGCCAGCAGCCTGGAGACCTACCAGGGCTACACCTTC. Translation: CASSLETYQGYTF. The V and J genes are TRBV28 and TRBJ1-2; D not certain. With 6 bases removed from V and 8 bases from J, the gap between germline ends came to 16 bases. There are 13 residues in the CDR3. Germline V gene lookup returns CDR1 MDHEN and CDR2 SYDVKM.

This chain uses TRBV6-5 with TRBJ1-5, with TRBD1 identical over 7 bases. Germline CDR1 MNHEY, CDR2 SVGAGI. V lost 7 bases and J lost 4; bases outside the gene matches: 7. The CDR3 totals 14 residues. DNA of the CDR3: TGTGCCAGCAAAGGGGGCAGGGAAAATCAGCCCCAGCATTTT. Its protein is CASKGGRENQPQHF.